These T cell receptor beta chains were read from a single sample in a study of cytomegalovirus exposure and HLA in healthy donors. Produced via immunoSEQ multiplex PCR; TCRdb's table is partial and in-frame only. The profile shows about 240,000 clones, 81% of them singletons. Sequencing was done on a sample of PBMCs. Receptors originate from a woman between 55 and 75 years old in good health and CMV-seropositive. Each CDR3 is given with its conserved first and last residue. Fields, in order: D gene, CDR3 length, V gene, clone size, J gene, CDR3 DNA, CDR3 protein. A D gene is named only where the DNA matches it firmly. A clone size is listed for some rows: how often the clone was seen (once, few, many), or a class if it is expanded.

D: .
length: 16
V: TRBV21-1
size: .
J: TRBJ1-1
DNA: TGTGCCAGCAGCAATGAGGCGGGGCGGGTGAACACTGAAGCTTTCTTT
CDR3: CASSNEAGRVNTEAFF

D: .
length: 16
V: TRBV6-4
size: .
J: TRBJ2-1
DNA: TGTGCCAGCAGTGAAAGGGGGGGGAGCTCCTACAATGAGCAGTTCTTC
CDR3: CASSERGGSSYNEQFF

D: TRBD1
length: 14
V: TRBV5-1
size: .
J: TRBJ2-7
DNA: TGCGCCAGCAGCTTGGGACAGGGTGGCTACGAGCAGTACTTC
CDR3: CASSLGQGGYEQYF

D: TRBD1
length: 15
V: TRBV7-8
size: .
J: TRBJ1-2
DNA: TGTGCCAGCAGCTTACAGGGGGCAAAGGACTATGGCTACACCTTC
CDR3: CASSLQGAKDYGYTF

D: TRBD1
length: 15
V: TRBV18
size: .
J: TRBJ2-7
DNA: TGTGCCAGCTCATCTCCGGGACAGGGGTTCTACGAGCAGTACTTC
CDR3: CASSSPGQGFYEQYF

D: .
length: 15
V: TRBV2
size: .
J: TRBJ2-3
DNA: TGTGCCAGCAGTGGATTACTAGCCGAACGAGATACGCAGTATTTT
CDR3: CASSGLLAERDTQYF

D: .
length: 15
V: TRBV5-1
size: .
J: TRBJ2-7
DNA: TGCGCCAGCAGCCCCCGACCCGGGGTCGGGTATGAGCAGTACTTC
CDR3: CASSPRPGVGYEQYF

D: TRBD1
length: 14
V: TRBV9
size: .
J: TRBJ2-7
DNA: TGTGCCAGCAGCGTCGGGACAGGGGGCGACGAGCAGTACTTC
CDR3: CASSVGTGGDEQYF

D: .
length: 14
V: TRBV6-5
size: .
J: TRBJ1-2
DNA: TGTGCCAGCAGTCCAGAACAAACGTTTTATGGCTACACCTTC
CDR3: CASSPEQTFYGYTF

D: .
length: 14
V: TRBV7-8
size: .
J: TRBJ2-1
DNA: TGTGCCAGCAGCTTAGATCTTAGCTTGAACGAGCAGTTCTTC
CDR3: CASSLDLSLNEQFF

D: .
length: 13
V: TRBV5-1
size: .
J: TRBJ1-1
DNA: TGCGCCAGCAGAGAGGGACTGAGACAGGAAGCTTTCTTT
CDR3: CASREGLRQEAFF

D: TRBD1
length: 16
V: TRBV5-6
size: .
J: TRBJ1-6
DNA: TGTGCCAGCAGCTTGGGCCGGGACAGCTATAATTCACCCCTCCACTTT
CDR3: CASSLGRDSYNSPLHF

D: TRBD2
length: 16
V: TRBV4-1
size: once
J: TRBJ2-3
DNA: TGCGCCAGCAGCCAAGAAGAGAGCGGGAGTTGGGATACGCAGTATTTT
CDR3: CASSQEESGSWDTQYF

D: .
length: 15
V: TRBV19
size: .
J: TRBJ1-1
DNA: TGTGCCAGTAGTATGCTGGGGAGTGGGGACACTGAAGCTTTCTTT
CDR3: CASSMLGSGDTEAFF

D: TRBD2
length: 16
V: TRBV7-2
size: .
J: TRBJ2-7
DNA: TGTGCCAGCAGCTTAGCCGGGACTAGCGGTGCCTACGAGCAGTACTTC
CDR3: CASSLAGTSGAYEQYF

D: .
length: 14
V: TRBV6-5
size: .
J: TRBJ1-2
DNA: TGTGCCAGCAGTTACCGCGGCCTTAACTATGGCTACACCTTC
CDR3: CASSYRGLNYGYTF

D: .
length: 14
V: TRBV28
size: .
J: TRBJ2-5
DNA: TGTGCCAGCCGCCTACAGGGATTGGGAGAGACCCAGTACTTC
CDR3: CASRLQGLGETQYF

D: .
length: 15
V: TRBV28
size: .
J: TRBJ2-4
DNA: TGTGCCAGCAGTTTACGCGGAGGTCCCAAAAACATTCAGTACTTC
CDR3: CASSLRGGPKNIQYF

D: TRBD1
length: 15
V: TRBV7-9
size: .
J: TRBJ2-2
DNA: TGTTCCAGCAGCCTCCGGACAGGGAGCACCGGGGAGCTGTTTTTT
CDR3: CSSSLRTGSTGELFF

D: .
length: 12
V: TRBV9
size: .
J: TRBJ2-3
DNA: TGTGCCAGCAGAGGGGAGGCAGATACGCAGTATTTT
CDR3: CASRGEADTQYF

D: .
length: 14
V: TRBV6-4
size: .
J: TRBJ2-3
DNA: TGTGCCAGCAGTGACTCGACTAGCACAGATACGCAGTATTTT
CDR3: CASSDSTSTDTQYF

D: TRBD1
length: 15
V: TRBV5-6
size: .
J: TRBJ1-1
DNA: TGTGCCAGCAGCCGGTGGACAGGCCCGAACACTGAAGCTTTCTTT
CDR3: CASSRWTGPNTEAFF

D: .
length: 14
V: TRBV10-3
size: .
J: TRBJ1-1
DNA: TGTGCCATCAGTGAACGGGGTAGGGACACTGAAGCTTTCTTT
CDR3: CAISERGRDTEAFF

D: .
length: 15
V: TRBV6-5
size: .
J: TRBJ1-1
DNA: TGTGCCAGCAGGCCAAATACAGGGCTGAACACTGAAGCTTTCTTT
CDR3: CASRPNTGLNTEAFF

D: .
length: 13
V: TRBV5-1
size: .
J: TRBJ2-7
DNA: TGCGCCAGCAGCTCGGGTCGGTCCTACGAGCAGTACTTC
CDR3: CASSSGRSYEQYF

D: TRBD2
length: 16
V: TRBV7-9
size: .
J: TRBJ2-1
DNA: TGTGCCAGCAGAAGCGGACTAGCGGGCTCCTACAATGAGCAGTTCTTC
CDR3: CASRSGLAGSYNEQFF

D: .
length: 12
V: TRBV15
size: .
J: TRBJ2-7
DNA: TGTGCCACCAGCAGAGGAAAAGCCGAGCAGTACTTC
CDR3: CATSRGKAEQYF

D: .
length: 15
V: TRBV4-1
size: .
J: TRBJ2-2
DNA: TGCGCCAGCAGCCAAGCGACGGCAGGCACCGGGGAGCTGTTTTTT
CDR3: CASSQATAGTGELFF

D: .
length: 14
V: TRBV7-7
size: .
J: TRBJ2-5
DNA: TGTGCTAGCAGCTTTGGAGGGAAGCGTGAGACCCAGTACTTC
CDR3: CASSFGGKRETQYF

D: .
length: 15
V: TRBV9
size: .
J: TRBJ2-7
DNA: TGTGCCAGCAGCGTAGCGGCGGACAGCTCCTACGAGCAGTACTTC
CDR3: CASSVAADSSYEQYF

D: TRBD2
length: 16
V: TRBV7-3
size: .
J: TRBJ2-1
DNA: TGTGCCAGCAGCTCATCCGGGACTAGCGGGATGAATGAGCAGTTCTTC
CDR3: CASSSSGTSGMNEQFF

D: TRBD2
length: 14
V: TRBV27
size: .
J: TRBJ2-7
DNA: TGTGCCAGCTCCAGGCGGGAGTTTCCCTACGAGCAGTACTTC
CDR3: CASSRREFPYEQYF

D: .
length: 15
V: TRBV13
size: many
J: TRBJ2-6
DNA: TGTGCCAGCAGCTTACCGGGAGATGGGGCCAACGTCCTGACTTTC
CDR3: CASSLPGDGANVLTF

D: .
length: 15
V: TRBV14
size: .
J: TRBJ2-2
DNA: TGTGCCAGCAGCCAAAACCGTCCCGGGGCCGGGGAGCTGTTTTTT
CDR3: CASSQNRPGAGELFF

D: .
length: 15
V: TRBV19
size: .
J: TRBJ2-4
DNA: TGTGCCAGTAGAGACAACCTCCTAGCCAAAAACATTCAGTACTTC
CDR3: CASRDNLLAKNIQYF

D: .
length: 12
V: TRBV19
size: .
J: TRBJ1-3
DNA: TGTGCCAGTACCACTGCGGGAAACACCATATATTTT
CDR3: CASTTAGNTIYF

D: .
length: 14
V: TRBV27
size: once
J: TRBJ2-6
DNA: TGTGCCAGCAGTTTTAGGGGTGGGGCCAACGTCCTGACTTTC
CDR3: CASSFRGGANVLTF

D: TRBD2
length: 14
V: TRBV6-1
size: .
J: TRBJ2-1
DNA: TGTGCCAGCAGTGAAAGTTTCGGGGGGAATGAGCAGTTCTTC
CDR3: CASSESFGGNEQFF

D: TRBD1
length: 14
V: TRBV6-6
size: .
J: TRBJ1-1
DNA: TGTGCCAGCAGGGCAGGGGGTTGGAACACTGAAGCTTTCTTT
CDR3: CASRAGGWNTEAFF

D: TRBD1
length: 15
V: TRBV6-6
size: .
J: TRBJ1-1
DNA: TGTGCCAGCAGTCCGACAGGGGGCGCTGGCACTGAAGCTTTCTTT
CDR3: CASSPTGGAGTEAFF

D: TRBD1
length: 14
V: TRBV30
size: .
J: TRBJ2-7
DNA: TGTGCCTGGAGCCGCGGGACAGGGGGCTCCGAGCAGTACTTC
CDR3: CAWSRGTGGSEQYF

D: .
length: 14
V: TRBV7-9
size: .
J: TRBJ1-4
DNA: TGTTCCAGCAGCTTATTGGAAGGAGGGGAAAAACTGTTTTTT
CDR3: CSSSLLEGGEKLFF

D: .
length: 13
V: TRBV15
size: .
J: TRBJ1-4
DNA: TGTGCCACCGAGGAGGCAACTAATGAAAAACTGTTTTTT
CDR3: CATEEATNEKLFF

D: .
length: 14
V: TRBV7-9
size: .
J: TRBJ2-3
DNA: TGTGCCAGCAGCTTAGCGGCGGCAACGGATACGCAGTATTTT
CDR3: CASSLAAATDTQYF

D: TRBD1
length: 15
V: TRBV7-7
size: .
J: TRBJ2-1
DNA: TGTGCCAGCAGCTTAGGAGGGGGCGAATACAATGAGCAGTTCTTC
CDR3: CASSLGGGEYNEQFF

D: .
length: 16
V: TRBV4-1
size: .
J: TRBJ2-7
DNA: TGCGCCAGCAGCCAAGATCCAGCCCAGCGCACCTACGAGCAGTACTTC
CDR3: CASSQDPAQRTYEQYF

D: .
length: 13
V: TRBV6-5
size: .
J: TRBJ1-1
DNA: TGTGCCAGCAGCCCGTCCTGGAACACTGAAGCTTTCTTT
CDR3: CASSPSWNTEAFF

D: .
length: 15
V: TRBV9
size: .
J: TRBJ2-6
DNA: TGTGCCAGCAGCGCGGACACTCTTGGGGCCAACGTCCTGACTTTC
CDR3: CASSADTLGANVLTF

D: TRBD2
length: 12
V: TRBV7-6
size: .
J: TRBJ2-3
DNA: TGTGCCAGCAGCCGGGGACGGGGGGGGCAGTATTTT
CDR3: CASSRGRGGQYF

D: .
length: 16
V: TRBV27
size: .
J: TRBJ2-6
DNA: TGTGCCAGCAGGAGGACAATCCGTTCTGGGGCCAACGTCCTGACTTTC
CDR3: CASRRTIRSGANVLTF

D: TRBD1
length: 16
V: TRBV19
size: .
J: TRBJ1-1
DNA: TGTGCCAGTAGGCCCGGACAGGGCCTGTCCGGAGCTGAAGCTTTCTTT
CDR3: CASRPGQGLSGAEAFF

D: .
length: 15
V: TRBV5-1
size: .
J: TRBJ2-3
DNA: TGCGCCAGCGCACCCCAGGGGCCCAGCACAGATACGCAGTATTTT
CDR3: CASAPQGPSTDTQYF

D: TRBD1
length: 14
V: TRBV5-4
size: few
J: TRBJ1-1
DNA: TGTGCCAGCAGCCCCGGGACAGCAAAAACTGAAGCTTTCTTT
CDR3: CASSPGTAKTEAFF

D: TRBD2
length: 15
V: TRBV7-9
size: .
J: TRBJ2-5
DNA: TGTGCCAGCAGCCTATCGACTAGCGGGAGTGAGACCCAGTACTTC
CDR3: CASSLSTSGSETQYF

D: TRBD1
length: 14
V: TRBV6-1
size: once
J: TRBJ1-1
DNA: TGTGCCATCAGTGAGGACAGGGGTGTCACTGAAGCTTTCTTT
CDR3: CAISEDRGVTEAFF

D: .
length: 15
V: TRBV29-1
size: .
J: TRBJ1-2
DNA: TGCAGCGTTGAAGGACTGTCAGGGCCTAACTATGGCTACACCTTC
CDR3: CSVEGLSGPNYGYTF

D: .
length: 12
V: TRBV28
size: .
J: TRBJ1-1
DNA: TGTGCCAGCAGTCTAACTTACACTGAAGCTTTCTTT
CDR3: CASSLTYTEAFF